What follows are 28 T cell receptor beta chains derived from one specimen sequenced in a study of T cell responses to AZD1222 COVID-19 vaccine. The table came from immunoSEQ multiplex PCR; TCRdb's copy has only in-frame clones and leaves some out. The table includes approximately 150,000 clones, approximately 90% detected once. The sample here was peripheral blood, taken 28 days after the second AZD1222 dose. Every receptor here comes from an adult who received the AZD1222 COVID-19 vaccine.

The chain links TRBV4-1 to TRBJ1-3; perhaps TRBD1 as D (6 bases). V gave up 0 bases and J gave up 0 bases, with 12 bases separating them. The CDR3 is 17 residues long. Germline V gene sequence: CDR1 MGHRA, CDR2 YSYEKL. The CDR3, as DNA: TGCGCCAGCAGCCAAGATTTGGGGGGCCTCTCTGGAAACACCATATATTTT. This encodes CASSQDLGGLSGNTIYF.

The rearrangement joins TRBV5-1 to TRBJ1-4, with a tentative D call TRBD1 (5 bases). The germline V gene has CDR1 SGHRS and CDR2 YFSETQ. The CDR3 runs to 14 residues. V gave up 7 bases and J gave up 2 bases, with 12 bases separating them. DNA for the CDR3: TGCGCCAGCGGAAAAGGGGTGACTAATGAAAAACTGTTTTTT. As protein: CASGKGVTNEKLFF.

The chain is built from TRBV19 and TRBJ1-1; unclear D gene. The CDR3 is 13 residues long. The germline V gene encodes CDR1 LNHDA and CDR2 SQIVND (reference sequence). Trimming left V 4 bases short and J 2 bases short, with 8 bases between. The CDR3 here is CASSRTGNTEAFF. The CDR3 DNA reads as TGTGCCAGTAGTAGGACGGGAAACACTGAAGCTTTCTTT. The variable domain in full, completed from reference TRBV19 and TRBJ1-1, reads DGGITQSPKYLFRKEGQNVTLSCEQNLNHDAMYWYRQDPGQGLRLIYYSQIVNDFQKGDIAEGYSVSREKKESFPLTVTSAQKNPTAFYLCASSRTGNTEAFFGQGTRLTVV.

The chain recombines TRBV10-3 with TRBJ1-2; D is possibly TRBD1 (6 bases). In germline, CDR1 is ENHRY, CDR2 SYGVKD. Trimming took off 6 bases at V and 2 bases at J, with 13 bases between the two ends. The CDR3 loop spans 14 amino acids. CDR3 protein: CAIRGRTGNYGYTF. The CDR3 DNA is TGTGCCATCAGAGGGAGAACAGGGAACTATGGCTACACCTTC.

The chain employs TRBV5-1 and TRBJ1-2, with TRBD1 as a possible D gene (6 bases). The length of the CDR3 is 14 residues. Germline CDR1 SGHRS, CDR2 YFSETQ. V lost 0 bases and J lost 4, with 10 bases in between. This CDR3 is CASSLDTGSYGYTF. CDR3 in DNA: TGCGCCAGCAGCTTGGATACAGGGTCCTATGGCTACACCTTC.

The chain has TRBV5-1 and TRBJ2-7; perhaps TRBD1 as D (6 bases). Trimming pared 4 bases from V and 1 base from J, leaving 18 bases between. The CDR3 runs to 16 residues. The germline CDR1 and CDR2 sequences are SGHRS and YFSETQ. The CDR3 DNA is TGCGCCAGCAGCCCCGACGGAATACAGGGATCCTACGAGCAGTACTTC. As protein: CASSPDGIQGSYEQYF.

This clone has a single count. The chain employs TRBV28 and TRBJ1-6, with D hard to call. The CDR3 is 14 residues long. The germline CDR1 and CDR2 sequences are MDHEN and SYDVKM. V lost 4 bases to trimming and J lost 8 bases, with 12 bases between them. The CDR3 region is CASSSPGRYSPLHF. In nucleotides, the CDR3 is TGTGCCAGCAGTTCCCCGGGCCGGTATTCACCCCTCCACTTT.

The rearrangement joins TRBV7-6 to TRBJ2-7; 7 nucleotides match TRBD2. CDR3 length equals 15 residues. From germline, CDR1 is SGHVS and CDR2 FNYEAQ. J lost 6 bases, V lost 2 bases, and 10 bases had no gene match. The CDR3 loop is CASSLSGGSRFEQYF. In DNA, the CDR3 is TGTGCCAGCAGCTTATCCGGCGGGAGCCGCTTCGAGCAGTACTTC.

The chain couples TRBV29-1 to TRBJ2-5, with 13 nucleotides matching TRBD2. Germline assignment: CDR1 SQVTM and CDR2 ANQGSEA. V lost 7 bases, J lost 2 bases, and 7 bases stayed unmatched. This CDR3 has 15 residues. As DNA, the CDR3 is TGCAGCGCTCCCTGGACTAGCGGGGGTCAAGAGACCCAGTACTTC. Its translation: CSAPWTSGGQETQYF.

The chain uses TRBV5-8 and TRBJ1-1; tentative D call: TRBD1 (6 bases). The CDR3 consists of 15 residues. V dropped 0 bases and J dropped 3 bases, with 12 bases sitting between them. Germline values: CDR1 SGHTS, CDR2 YDEGEE. The CDR3 here is CASSLEQGRYTEAFF. CDR3 in DNA: TGTGCCAGCAGCTTGGAACAGGGACGTTACACTGAAGCTTTCTTT.

The J gene is TRBJ1-6, the V gene TRBV19, with D hard to call. The CDR3 contains 19 residues. The germline CDR1 and CDR2 sequences are LNHDA and SQIVND (reference sequence). V was clipped by 4 bases and J by 9 bases, with 28 bases between them. Here the CDR3 reads CASSNIPWSLGGVGSPLHF. The CDR3 bases are TGTGCCAGTAGTAACATCCCTTGGTCCCTTGGCGGCGTCGGTTCACCCCTCCACTTT.

The chain links TRBV28 to TRBJ1-6; D unresolved. V gave up 7 bases and J gave up 8 bases, with 9 bases separating them. The V gene's germline CDR1 is MDHEN and CDR2 SYDVKM. This CDR3 has 12 amino acids. CDR3 region: CASTQTDSPLHF. CDR3 in DNA: TGTGCCAGCACCCAGACGGATTCACCCCTCCACTTT.

J is TRBJ2-7 and V is TRBV20-1, with 7 bases aligning to TRBD2. Trimming cost V 3 bases and J 0 bases; bases outside gene matches: 5. The CDR3 covers 14 residues. Germline V gene lookup returns CDR1 DFQATT and CDR2 SNEGSKA (reference sequence). The CDR3 bases are TGCAGTGCTAGTATCGGGGGGACCTCCTACGAGCAGTACTTC. It specifies CSASIGGTSYEQYF.

Here the CDR3 reads CALGTGTNEKLFF. The CDR3 coding sequence is TGTGCCCTTGGGACAGGGACGAATGAAAAACTGTTTTTT. The chain employs TRBV7-9 and TRBJ1-4; 9 bases are shared with TRBD1. CDR1 and CDR2 from the germline V gene are SEHNR and FQNEAQ (reference sequence). This CDR3 is 13 amino acids long. Trimming removed 11 bases from V and 5 bases from J; junction bases left unmatched: 6. Looking up the rest from reference TRBV7-9 and TRBJ1-4 gives the full variable domain: DTGVSQNPRHKITKRGQNVTFRCDPISEHNRLYWYRQTLGQGPEFLTYFQNEAQLEKSRLLSDRFSAERPKGSFSTLEIQRTEQGDSAMYLCALGTGTNEKLFFGSGTQLSVL.

This chain links TRBV6-1 with TRBJ1-2, with D possibly TRBD1 on 6 matching bases. This CDR3 contains 14 residues. The germline V gene has CDR1 MNHNS and CDR2 SASEGT. V was shortened by 2 bases and J by 2 bases, with 9 bases between the two germline ends. The CDR3 protein is CASSEQGFNYGYTF. In nucleotides, the CDR3 is TGTGCCAGCAGTGAACAGGGGTTCAACTATGGCTACACCTTC.

To note about this clone: A read error may produce the germline difference seen at one junction end. Additional DNA sequences in this sample encode the identical CDR3. This chain connects TRBV7-2 to TRBJ2-7; D is unclear. Germline V CDR1 and CDR2: SGHTA, FQGNSA. The CDR3 loop spans 13 amino acids. The CDR3 sequence is CASSLSPPYEQYF. As DNA, the CDR3 is TGTGCCAGTAGCTTATCTCCCCCCTACGAGCAGTACTTC. Combining the CDR3 with reference TRBV7-2 and TRBJ2-7 gives the whole variable domain GAGVSQSPSNKVTEKGKDVELRCDPISGHTALYWYRQSLGQGLEFLIYFQGNSAPDKSGLPSDRFSAERTGGSVSTLTIQRTQQEDSAVYLCASSLSPPYEQYFGPGTRLTVT.

The rearrangement uses TRBV19 and TRBJ1-1, with 9 bases aligning to TRBD1. Per the germline V gene, CDR1 is LNHDA and CDR2 is SQIVND (reference sequence). V shed 3 bases and J 4 bases; nucleotides not matched to a gene: 6. The CDR3 is 15 residues long. CDR3 loop: CASSIAATGGTEAFF. As DNA, the CDR3 is TGTGCCAGTAGTATCGCCGCGACAGGGGGCACTGAAGCTTTCTTT. Using reference TRBV19 and TRBJ1-1 for the parts outside the CDR3, the full variable domain is DGGITQSPKYLFRKEGQNVTLSCEQNLNHDAMYWYRQDPGQGLRLIYYSQIVNDFQKGDIAEGYSVSREKKESFPLTVTSAQKNPTAFYLCASSIAATGGTEAFFGQGTRLTVV.

The chain links TRBV7-9 to TRBJ2-7; TRBD2 matches 8 bases. The CDR3 totals 16 residues. From germline, CDR1 is SEHNR and CDR2 FQNEAQ (reference sequence). V dropped 5 bases and J dropped 0; count of bases not matched to a gene: 9. CDR3 sequence (DNA): TGTGCCAGCAGCCCTTCGCGGGGGGTAGGCTCCTACGAGCAGTACTTC. It encodes CASSPSRGVGSYEQYF.

This clone has only a few counts. The chain couples TRBV27 to TRBJ1-5; D is unresolved. Germline loops: CDR1 MNHEY, CDR2 SMNVEV (reference sequence). Trimming pared 3 bases from V and 1 base from J, leaving 10 bases between. The CDR3 runs 15 residues. Here the CDR3 reads CASSFMAESNQPQHF. The CDR3 nucleotides are TGTGCCAGCAGTTTTATGGCAGAGAGCAATCAGCCCCAGCATTTT.

The V gene is TRBV27, the J gene TRBJ2-1; D is possibly TRBD1 (6 bases). Germline V lookup: CDR1 MNHEY, CDR2 SMNVEV (reference sequence). V was shortened by 8 bases and J by 0 bases, with 17 bases between the two germline ends. This CDR3 spans 16 amino acids. The CDR3, as DNA: TGTGCCAGCCGCACCCAGGGACACTCCTCCTACAATGAGCAGTTCTTC. Its translation: CASRTQGHSSYNEQFF.

This clone showed up just once. The chain is built from TRBV5-4 and TRBJ2-3, with a weak D call TRBD2 (6 bases). V was clipped by 4 bases and J by 0 bases, with 15 bases between them. Germline V lookup: CDR1 SGHNT, CDR2 YYREEE (reference sequence). CDR3 size: 16 residues. Here the CDR3 reads CASSPSGLKSTDTQYF. Written as DNA, the CDR3 is TGTGCCAGCAGCCCATCGGGACTTAAGAGCACAGATACGCAGTATTTT.

V is TRBV4-3 and J is TRBJ1-2; a possible D gene is TRBD1 (6 bases). Germline V CDR1 and CDR2: LGHNA, YSLEER. V lost 0 bases to trimming and J lost 8 bases, with 16 bases between them. There are 15 residues in the CDR3. CDR3 nucleotide sequence: TGCGCCAGCAGCCAAGATTTGGGGGGCAGAGGGGGCTACACCTTC. Protein: CASSQDLGGRGGYTF.

V usage is TRBV12-5 and J usage is TRBJ2-1; the match to TRBD1 covers 9 bases. This CDR3 has 15 residues. From germline, CDR1 is LGHNT and CDR2 FRNRAP. The J segment lost 7 bases and the V segment lost 5 bases, leaving 9 bases of the junction unmatched. CDR3 sequence (DNA): TGTGCTAGTGGTCTCGGGACAGGGTCTATGAATGAGCAGTTCTTC. It translates to CASGLGTGSMNEQFF.

This rearrangement joins TRBV5-4 to TRBJ1-6; maybe TRBD1 (5 bases). V gave up 0 bases and J gave up 0 bases, with 10 bases separating them. Germline V gene data show CDR1 as SGHNT and CDR2 as YYREEE (reference sequence). This CDR3 has 17 amino acids. The CDR3 coding sequence is TGTGCCAGCAGCTTGGAGTGGGGGAGCTCCTATAATTCACCCCTCCACTTT. Its translation is CASSLEWGSSYNSPLHF.

The sample holds one count of this clone. This sequence joins TRBV29-1 and TRBJ2-7; 8 nucleotides match TRBD2. This CDR3 spans 13 amino acids. Germline CDR1 is SQVTM and CDR2 is ANQGSEA. V shed 7 bases, J shed 0 bases, and the junction held 5 bases outside the gene matches. The CDR3, as DNA: TGCAGCGCCCGGGGGGGCAGCTCCTACGAGCAGTACTTC. As protein: CSARGGSSYEQYF.

CDR3 sequence (DNA): TGCGCCAGCAGCTTAAAAGGGGCGCTCTCTGGAAACACCATATATTTT. Amino acid sequence: CASSLKGALSGNTIYF. The rearrangement joins TRBV5-1 to TRBJ1-3; D may be TRBD1 (5 bases). The CDR3 length is 16 residues. Germline CDR1 SGHRS, CDR2 YFSETQ. V lost 2 bases, J lost 0 bases, and 12 bases lay in between.

This chain links TRBV7-9 with TRBJ2-3; D remains ambiguous. V lost 5 bases and J lost 3, with 21 bases in between. This CDR3 region has 17 residues. Germline V gene lookup returns CDR1 SEHNR and CDR2 FQNEAQ (reference sequence). The CDR3 region has the DNA TGTGCCAGCAGCCCCGGATCCGTGGTCCTCACGACAGATACGCAGTATTTT. It translates to CASSPGSVVLTTDTQYF.

The chain has TRBV27 and TRBJ1-3; D is uncertain. The germline gives CDR1 MNHEY, CDR2 SMNVEV (reference sequence). The CDR3 covers 14 residues. V was pared by 4 bases and J by 0 bases, with 7 bases between. CDR3 nucleotide sequence: TGTGCCAGCAGTTCGGTAGTCTCTGGAAACACCATATATTTT. This sequence encodes CASSSVVSGNTIYF.